The 32 T cell receptor beta chains below come from one sample, sequenced in a study of T cells in placental villitis. The libraries were made with immunoSEQ v4. Data came from immunoSEQ multiplex PCR; TCRdb stores just in-frame clones and leaves some out. The table has approximately 1,500 clones, around 80% seen once. Their specific antigens are unknown. General study findings and limits: Median clonality was 0.057 in villitis of unknown etiology placentae versus about 0.006 in controls.

Material: placental tissue containing maternal and fetal cells. The source of these receptors is a human patient with villitis of unknown etiology; the placental T cells may come from both mother and fetus.

J is TRBJ2-5 and V is TRBV5-1, with D tentatively TRBD1 (6 bases). The CDR3 consists of 13 residues. The germline gives CDR1 SGHRS, CDR2 YFSETQ. The V end was cut by 0 bases, the J end by 5 bases, with 8 bases between. The CDR3 DNA is TGCGCCAGCAGCTTGGCAGGGGTTGAGACCCAGTACTTC. This translates into CASSLAGVETQYF.

This clone appeared a few times. This chain joins TRBV9 and TRBJ2-3, with 10 bases that match TRBD2. Germline trimming cut 3 bases from V and 2 bases from J; bases unmatched to any gene: 12. This CDR3 is built from 18 residues. Germline V CDR1 and CDR2: SGDLS, YYNGEE. The CDR3 DNA is TGTGCCAGCAGCGCTAGCGGGAGAGTCGGGGGGGACACAGATACGCAGTATTTT. It translates to CASSASGRVGGDTDTQYF. Full variable domain (rest looked up from reference TRBV9 and TRBJ2-3): DSGVTQTPKHLITATGQRVTLRCSPRSGDLSVYWYQQSLDQGLQFLIQYYNGEERAKGNILERFSAQQFPDLHSELNLSSLELGDSALYFCASSASGRVGGDTDTQYFGPGTRLTVL.

This clone was counted between two and nine times. The gene calls are TRBV10-3 and TRBJ1-2, with TRBD1 as a possible D gene (6 bases). With 7 bases removed from V and 4 bases from J, the gap between germline ends came to 10 bases. CDR1 and CDR2 (germline): ENHRY, SYGVKD. The CDR3 is made up of 12 amino acids. The CDR3 region is CAIKEGGYGYTF. CDR3 coding DNA: TGTGCCATCAAGGAAGGGGGCTATGGCTACACCTTC.

The count of this clone is one. This chain uses TRBV7-6 with TRBJ2-5; 8 bases are shared with TRBD1. This CDR3 has 15 residues. After removal of 5 bases from V and 1 base from J, the junction contained 6 bases not matched to a gene. The germline V gene has CDR1 SGHVS and CDR2 FNYEAQ. In nucleotides, the CDR3 is TGTGCCAGCAGCCGCAGGACAGGGATCCAAGAGACCCAGTACTTC. The encoded protein is CASSRRTGIQETQYF.

This clone was seen only once. V is TRBV3-1 (or the pseudogene TRBV3-2) and J is TRBJ2-4, with D possibly TRBD2 on 6 matching bases. The CDR3 sequence is 14 residues long. The V and J ends lost 1 base and 7 bases respectively, with 11 bases between them. Germline CDR1 and CDR2: LGHDT and YNNKEL (reference sequence). The CDR3 DNA follows: TGTGCCAGCAGCCAAGGGCACGGGAGCAACATTCAGTACTTC. Amino acids: CASSQGHGSNIQYF.

The V call is TRBV5-3, the J call TRBJ2-7; D not resolved. TRBV5-3 is reported as an ORF; its role is uncertain. Trimming pared 4 bases from V and 5 bases from J, leaving 10 bases between. CDR3 length: 12 residues. The chain's CDR3 is CARSPATHEQYF. The DNA of the CDR3 is TGTGCCAGAAGCCCGGCAACCCACGAGCAGTACTTC.

The chain couples TRBV29-1 to TRBJ2-1; 10 bases align to TRBD1. The germline V gene encodes CDR1 SQVTM and CDR2 ANQGSEA. The CDR3 length is 13 residues. V shed 7 bases, J shed 8 bases, and the junction held 8 bases outside the gene matches. The CDR3 protein is CSGRTGGVDEQFF. DNA for the CDR3: TGCAGCGGGAGGACAGGGGGGGTGGATGAGCAGTTCTTC.

This CDR3 reads CASTLRTGTGNYGYTF. The CDR3 region has the DNA TGTGCCAGCACCCTCCGCACTGGGACAGGGAACTATGGCTACACCTTC. This rearrangement joins TRBV7-3 to TRBJ1-2; TRBD1 matches 9 bases. Trimming at V came to 7 bases and at J to 2 bases, leaving 11 bases not matched to a gene. The germline gives CDR1 SGHTA, CDR2 FQGTGA. The CDR3 is 16 amino acids.

This chain connects TRBV10-2 to TRBJ2-7, with D perhaps matching TRBD1 or TRBD2 (6 bases each). This CDR3 has 14 residues. The V end was cut by 3 bases, the J end by 2 bases, with 11 bases between. The germline V gene encodes CDR1 WSHSY and CDR2 SAAADI. The chain's CDR3 is CASSDRGETYEQYF. The CDR3 DNA reads TGCGCCAGCAGTGATAGGGGGGAGACCTACGAGCAGTACTTC.

The V gene is TRBV18, the J gene TRBJ1-2; D gene ambiguous. Germline loops: CDR1 KGHSH, CDR2 LQKENI. This CDR3 region has 15 residues. V dropped 6 bases and J dropped 0 bases, with 14 bases sitting between them. CDR3 loop: CASSPTEYSNYGYTF. DNA for the CDR3: TGTGCCAGCTCGCCGACGGAGTACTCTAACTATGGCTACACCTTC.

The genes are TRBV7-2 and TRBJ2-3; TRBD2 agrees at 11 bases. Germline trimming cut 5 bases from V and 5 bases from J; bases unmatched to any gene: 9. The CDR3 spans 16 residues. CDR1 and CDR2 (germline): SGHTA, FQGNSA. DNA for the CDR3: TGTGCCAGCAGCCCGGTGTTAGCGGGAGGGGGAGATACGCAGTATTTT. Its translation is CASSPVLAGGGDTQYF. The whole variable domain, filled in from reference TRBV7-2 and TRBJ2-3, reads GAGVSQSPSNKVTEKGKDVELRCDPISGHTALYWYRQSLGQGLEFLIYFQGNSAPDKSGLPSDRFSAERTGGSVSTLTIQRTQQEDSAVYLCASSPVLAGGGDTQYFGPGTRLTVL.

The rearrangement joins TRBV4-1 to TRBJ1-3; D might be TRBD1 (5 bases). V shed 5 bases and J shed 0 bases, with 14 bases lying between them. This CDR3 region has 16 residues. Germline V lookup: CDR1 MGHRA, CDR2 YSYEKL. CDR3 coding DNA: TGCGCCAGCAGCTTGAATCCGACAGTCTCTGGAAACACCATATATTTT. It codes for CASSLNPTVSGNTIYF.

The V call is TRBV2, the J call TRBJ1-5; the D gene is possibly TRBD1 (5 bases). Trimming took 7 bases from V and 2 from J, leaving 18 bases between them. The CDR3 runs 16 residues. CDR1 and CDR2 (germline): SNHLY, FYNNEI. CDR3 in amino acids: CASNGRVVVGNQPQHF. CDR3 DNA: TGTGCCAGCAACGGCAGGGTAGTGGTGGGCAATCAGCCCCAGCATTTT.

The V gene is TRBV10-3, the J gene TRBJ2-1; 12 nucleotides align to TRBD2. This CDR3 is built from 13 residues. The germline gives CDR1 ENHRY, CDR2 SYGVKD. Germline trimming cut 6 bases from V and 8 bases from J; bases unmatched to any gene: 2. The DNA of the CDR3 is TGTGCCATCAGGACTAGCGGGAGAGATGAGCAGTTCTTC. This gives the protein CAIRTSGRDEQFF.

This sequence joins TRBV7-2 and TRBJ2-1, with a tentative D call TRBD1 (6 bases). The CDR3 is made up of 14 amino acids. Germline V lookup: CDR1 SGHTA, CDR2 FQGNSA. V was shortened by 5 bases and J by 7 bases, with 15 bases between the two germline ends. CDR3 loop: CASSPRRGNNEQFF. DNA for the CDR3: TGTGCCAGCAGCCCCCGAAGGGGGAATAATGAGCAGTTCTTC.

The chain joins TRBV10-3 to TRBJ2-3, with a possible D match to TRBD2 (5 bases). The CDR3 runs 15 residues. V lost 7 bases and J 2 bases, leaving 16 bases between the germline ends. CDR1 ENHRY and CDR2 SYGVKD come from the germline V gene. The DNA for the CDR3 is TGTGCCATCAAAACGAAACTAGGTGCCACAGATACGCAGTATTTT. This sequence encodes CAIKTKLGATDTQYF.

J is TRBJ2-5 and V is TRBV28, with 7 bases aligning to TRBD1. The V gene end was trimmed by 9 bases and the J gene end by 5 bases; junction bases not matched to a gene: 18. CDR3 size: 16 residues. In germline, CDR1 is MDHEN, CDR2 SYDVKM. The CDR3 DNA follows: TGTGCCAGTTCCCCACTAGACAGGGAAAGTGTGGAGACCCAGTACTTC. Residues: CASSPLDRESVETQYF.

In its sample, this clone was seen once. The chain uses TRBV5-8 and TRBJ1-4; D gene ambiguous. CDR1 is SGHTS and CDR2 is YDEGEE in the germline V gene. The CDR3 sequence is 15 residues long. Trimming took 3 bases from V and 8 from J, leaving 17 bases between them. The CDR3 here is CASSYKGTLFEKLFF. The CDR3 DNA follows: TGTGCCAGCAGCTACAAGGGAACGCTGTTCGAAAAACTGTTTTTT.

This clone was seen once. The gene calls are TRBV27 and TRBJ1-2; 8 nucleotides match TRBD1. This CDR3 has 14 residues. The germline CDR1 and CDR2 sequences are MNHEY and SMNVEV (reference sequence). The V segment lost 3 bases and the J segment 4 bases; nucleotides outside the gene matches: 4. CDR3 amino acids: CASSLGRGPYGYTF. The CDR3 DNA reads TGTGCCAGCAGTTTGGGCAGGGGGCCCTATGGCTACACCTTC.

The J gene is TRBJ2-3, the V gene TRBV7-9; the match to TRBD2 covers 10 bases. Germline-derived CDR1 and CDR2 are SEHNR and FQNEAQ (reference sequence). The junction had 9 bases not matched to a gene; V was cut back by 5 bases and J by 4 bases. This CDR3 is 16 amino acids long. The CDR3 DNA is TGTGCCAGCAGCGGGTCCTTAGCGGGGGGCCCAGATACGCAGTATTTT. Protein sequence: CASSGSLAGGPDTQYF.

This chain joins TRBV7-9 and TRBJ2-7, with D possibly matching TRBD1 (6 bases). Germline CDR1 SEHNR, CDR2 FQNEAQ (reference sequence). Trimming left V 5 bases short and J 5 bases short, with 13 bases between. The CDR3 loop spans 13 amino acids. This CDR3 reads CASSLLTGDEQYF. The CDR3 region has the DNA TGTGCCAGCAGCCTGCTGACAGGCGACGAGCAGTACTTC.

The chain recombines TRBV5-8 with TRBJ2-1; unclear D gene. The CDR3 totals 15 residues. V was cut by 4 bases and J by 9 bases, with 20 bases left in between. CDR1 SGHTS and CDR2 YDEGEE come from the germline V gene. CDR3 amino acids: CASSNPSYPPIEQFF. CDR3 nucleotide sequence: TGTGCCAGCAGCAACCCCTCGTACCCTCCCATTGAGCAGTTCTTC.

The count of this clone is one. This chain uses TRBV2 with TRBJ1-2; D may be TRBD1 (6 bases). From germline, CDR1 is SNHLY and CDR2 FYNNEI. The CDR3 extends over 13 amino acids. V lost 4 bases to trimming and J lost 4 bases, with 10 bases between them. The CDR3 sequence is CASSVTGIYGYTF. The CDR3, as DNA: TGTGCCAGCAGTGTAACAGGGATCTATGGCTACACCTTC.

V usage is TRBV6-4 and J usage is TRBJ2-1, with a weak D call TRBD2 (7 bases). Germline V lookup: CDR1 MRHNA, CDR2 SNTAGT. V shed 4 bases and J shed 6 bases, with 16 bases lying between them. CDR3 size: 15 residues. CDR3 amino acids: CASSASSGEGNEQFF. The CDR3 nucleotides read TGTGCCAGCAGTGCCTCTTCAGGGGAGGGCAATGAGCAGTTCTTC.

The chain employs TRBV5-1 and TRBJ1-3; D not resolved. In germline, CDR1 is SGHRS, CDR2 YFSETQ. Trimming took off 1 base at V and 0 bases at J, with 11 bases between the two ends. CDR3 length: 16 residues. CDR3 sequence reads: CASSLSGSYSGNTIYF. DNA for the CDR3: TGCGCCAGCAGCTTGAGCGGATCTTACTCTGGAAACACCATATATTTT.

Judged by abundance, this clone is large. At one of its ends the junction is not consistent with the germline gene, which may arise from a read error. The chain is built from TRBV4-2 and TRBJ2-1; possibly TRBD2 for D (5 bases). The germline V gene has CDR1 LGHNA and CDR2 YNFKEQ. CDR3 length: 16 amino acids. CDR3 residues: CASSQEERFAYNEQFF. The CDR3 nucleotides are TGTGCCAGCAGTCAAGAGGAGCGGTTCGCCTACAATGAGCAGTTCTTC.

This chain links TRBV3-1 (or the pseudogene TRBV3-2) with TRBJ1-6; 9 bases are a match to TRBD1. Per the germline V gene, CDR1 is LGHDT and CDR2 is YNNKEL (reference sequence). J lost 8 bases, V lost 0 bases, and 8 bases had no gene match. The CDR3 is made up of 17 amino acids. The CDR3 DNA reads as TGTGCCAGCAGCCAAGATGATCGAGGGACAGGGCATTCACCCCTCCACTTT. It encodes CASSQDDRGTGHSPLHF.

The chain uses TRBV5-5 and TRBJ2-7, with 9 bases that match TRBD2. The CDR3 is 16 amino acids. Germline V gene sequence: CDR1 SGHKS, CDR2 YYEKEE (reference sequence). V lost 2 bases, J lost 4 bases, and 10 bases stayed unmatched. This chain's CDR3 is CASSFLISGSSYEQYF. CDR3 DNA: TGTGCCAGCAGCTTTTTAATTAGCGGGAGTTCTTACGAGCAGTACTTC.

The chain recombines TRBV6-5 with TRBJ2-7, with D perhaps given as TRBD1 or TRBD2 (6 bases each). In germline, CDR1 is MNHEY, CDR2 SVGAGI. CDR3 length equals 15 residues. V lost 1 base to trimming and J lost 6 bases, with 16 bases between them. In nucleotides, the CDR3 is TGTGCCAGCAGTTACTTAGCGGACAGACCCTCCGAGCAGTACTTC. The encoded protein is CASSYLADRPSEQYF.

The chain carries TRBV5-1 and TRBJ1-1; maybe TRBD1 (5 bases). Germline-derived CDR1 and CDR2 are SGHRS and YFSETQ. V dropped 3 bases and J dropped 1 base, with 13 bases sitting between them. This CDR3 has 15 amino acids. The CDR3 coding sequence is TGCGCCAGCAGCTCCCGGGGGAAGGAGAACACTGAAGCTTTCTTT. It translates to CASSSRGKENTEAFF.

Details on this clone: This sequence may be a read error, since a much larger clone differs from it by one base. This CDR3 is also generated by other DNA sequences in the sample. This chain joins TRBV9 and TRBJ2-7, with D unresolved. V shed 0 bases and J shed 4 bases, with 8 bases lying between them. CDR1 is SGDLS, CDR2 YYNGEE, per germline. This CDR3 has 13 amino acids. CDR3 residues: CASSVGWEYEQYF. The CDR3 DNA sequence: TGTGCCAGCAGCGTAGGGTGGGAATACGAGCAGTACTTC.

Only a few counts were recorded for this clone. The same CDR3 can be traced to other DNA sequences in this sample. The rearrangement links TRBV28 to TRBJ1-2, with a weak D call TRBD1 (5 bases). Germline V gene sequence: CDR1 MDHEN, CDR2 SYDVKM. Trimming shortened V by 10 bases and J by 5 bases, and 11 bases separated the two germline ends. CDR3 length: 11 residues. Written as DNA, the CDR3 is TGTGCCACCCGCGACAGTTATGGCTACACCTTC. Its translation is CATRDSYGYTF.